This T cell receptor beta chain was captured in a study of T cells in Graves' hyperthyroidism and ophthalmopathy. Study results and limitations: Stable hyperthyroidism was told apart from ophthalmopathy by a model built on 13 V-J features.

As concerns this clonotype: The target antigen is unknown.

TCR beta CDR3 regions were amplified from RNA. RT-PCR in the first round (using the HTBI primer set) targeted the TCR CDR3. TCRdb re-derived calls from the multiplex PCR reads in MiXCR, one entry per CDR3 protein. This table holds around 600,000 distinct CDR3 sequences, 13% to 15% found once. Germline values: CDR1 MDHEN, CDR2 SYDVKM. Trimming removed 9 bases from V and 2 bases from J, with 11 bases in between. The CDR3 runs to 12 residues. The gene calls are TRBV28 and TRBJ2-7, with a possible D match to TRBD2 (6 bases). Material: blood. The sequence derives from a woman in her late teens or twenties with Graves' ophthalmopathy. The CDR3 DNA reads TGTGCCAGTGGAGGGCCTCCCTACGAGCAGTACTTC. Translating gives CASGGPPYEQYF.